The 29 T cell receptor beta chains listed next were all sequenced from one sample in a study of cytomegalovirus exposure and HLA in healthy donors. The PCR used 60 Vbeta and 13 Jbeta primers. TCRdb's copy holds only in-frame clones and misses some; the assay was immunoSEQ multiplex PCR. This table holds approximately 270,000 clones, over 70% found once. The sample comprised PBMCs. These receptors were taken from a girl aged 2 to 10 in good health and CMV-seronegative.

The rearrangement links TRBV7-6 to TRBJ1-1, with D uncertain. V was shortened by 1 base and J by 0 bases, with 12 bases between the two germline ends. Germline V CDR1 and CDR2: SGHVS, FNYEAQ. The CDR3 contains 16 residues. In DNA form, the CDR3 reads TGTGCCAGCAGCTTAGTTCCACAAGAAATGAACACTGAAGCTTTCTTT. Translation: CASSLVPQEMNTEAFF.

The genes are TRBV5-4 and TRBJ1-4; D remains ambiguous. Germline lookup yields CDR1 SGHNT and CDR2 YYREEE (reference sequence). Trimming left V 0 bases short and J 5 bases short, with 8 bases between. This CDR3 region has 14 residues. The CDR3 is CASSLGGGNEKLFF. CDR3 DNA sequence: TGTGCCAGCAGCTTGGGCGGAGGGAATGAAAAACTGTTTTTT. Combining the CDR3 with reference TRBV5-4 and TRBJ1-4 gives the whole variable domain ETGVTQSPTHLIKTRGQQVTLRCSSQSGHNTVSWYQQALGQGPQFIFQYYREEENGRGNFPPRFSGLQFPNYSSELNVNALELDDSALYLCASSLGGGNEKLFFGSGTQLSVL.

CDR3 residues: CASTDPVAFQETQYF. Written as DNA, the CDR3 is TGCGCCAGCACCGATCCAGTGGCCTTTCAAGAGACCCAGTACTTC. The V gene is TRBV5-1, the J gene TRBJ2-5; D not certain. Germline CDR1 SGHRS, CDR2 YFSETQ. The V end lost 6 bases, the J end lost 2 bases, and 17 bases lay between the germline ends. This CDR3 spans 15 amino acids. The full variable domain, completed using reference TRBV5-1 and TRBJ2-5, is KAGVTQTPRYLIKTRGQQVTLSCSPISGHRSVSWYQQTPGQGLQFLFEYFSETQRNKGNFPGRFSGRQFSNSRSEMNVSTLELGDSALYLCASTDPVAFQETQYFGPGTRLLVL.

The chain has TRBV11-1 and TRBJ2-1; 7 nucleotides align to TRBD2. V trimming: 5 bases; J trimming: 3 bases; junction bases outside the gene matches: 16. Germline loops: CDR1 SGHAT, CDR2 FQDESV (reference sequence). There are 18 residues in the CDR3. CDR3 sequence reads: CASSRYEGLPSGYNEQFF. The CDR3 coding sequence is TGTGCCAGCAGCCGATACGAAGGCCTTCCTAGCGGCTACAATGAGCAGTTCTTC.

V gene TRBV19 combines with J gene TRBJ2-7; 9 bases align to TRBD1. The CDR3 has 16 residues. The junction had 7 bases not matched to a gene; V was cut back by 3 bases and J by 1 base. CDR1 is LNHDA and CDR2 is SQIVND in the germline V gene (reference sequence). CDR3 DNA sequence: TGTGCCAGTAGTATCCGGACCGGGACAGGGTCCTACGAGCAGTACTTC. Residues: CASSIRTGTGSYEQYF.

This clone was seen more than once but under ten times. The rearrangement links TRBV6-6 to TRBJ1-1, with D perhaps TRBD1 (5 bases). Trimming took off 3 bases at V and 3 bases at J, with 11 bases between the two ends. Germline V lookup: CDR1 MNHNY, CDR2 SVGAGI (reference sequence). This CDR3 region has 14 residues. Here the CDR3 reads CASSYSQGYTEAFF. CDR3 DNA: TGTGCCAGCAGTTATTCCCAGGGTTACACTGAAGCTTTCTTT.

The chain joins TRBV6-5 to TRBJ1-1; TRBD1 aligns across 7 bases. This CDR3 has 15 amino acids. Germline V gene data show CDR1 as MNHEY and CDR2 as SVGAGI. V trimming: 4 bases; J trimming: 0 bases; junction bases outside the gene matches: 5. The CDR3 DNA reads TGTGCCAGCAGTTTACAGGGGAGTTTGAACACTGAAGCTTTCTTT. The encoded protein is CASSLQGSLNTEAFF.

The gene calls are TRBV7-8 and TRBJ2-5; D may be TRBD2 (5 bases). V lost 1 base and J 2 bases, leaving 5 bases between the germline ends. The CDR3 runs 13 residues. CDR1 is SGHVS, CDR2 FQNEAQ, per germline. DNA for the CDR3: TGTGCCAGCAGCTTAGGCGGGCAAGAGACCCAGTACTTC. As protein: CASSLGGQETQYF.

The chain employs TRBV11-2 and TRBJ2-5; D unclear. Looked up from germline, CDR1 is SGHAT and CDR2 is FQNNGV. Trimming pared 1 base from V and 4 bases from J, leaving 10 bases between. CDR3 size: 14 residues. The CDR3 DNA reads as TGTGCCAGCAGCTTAGGGGTGCAGGTAGAGACCCAGTACTTC. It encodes CASSLGVQVETQYF.

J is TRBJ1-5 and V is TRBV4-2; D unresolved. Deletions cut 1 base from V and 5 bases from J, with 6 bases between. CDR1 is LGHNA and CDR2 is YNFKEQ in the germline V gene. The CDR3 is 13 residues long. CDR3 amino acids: CASSQVSDQPQHF. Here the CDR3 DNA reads TGTGCCAGCAGCCAAGTCAGTGATCAGCCCCAGCATTTT.

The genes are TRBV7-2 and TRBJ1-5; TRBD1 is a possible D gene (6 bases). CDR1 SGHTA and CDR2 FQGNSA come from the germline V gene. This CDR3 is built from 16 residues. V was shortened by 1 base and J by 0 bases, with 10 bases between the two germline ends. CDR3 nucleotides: TGTGCCAGCAGCTTAGTGGGGGCATATAGCAATCAGCCCCAGCATTTT. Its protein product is CASSLVGAYSNQPQHF.

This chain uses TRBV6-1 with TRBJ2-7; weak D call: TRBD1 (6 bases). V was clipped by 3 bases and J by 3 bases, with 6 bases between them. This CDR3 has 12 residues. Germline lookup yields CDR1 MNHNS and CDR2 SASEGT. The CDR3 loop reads CASSDRGYEQYF. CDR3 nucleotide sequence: TGTGCCAGCAGTGACAGGGGCTACGAGCAGTACTTC.

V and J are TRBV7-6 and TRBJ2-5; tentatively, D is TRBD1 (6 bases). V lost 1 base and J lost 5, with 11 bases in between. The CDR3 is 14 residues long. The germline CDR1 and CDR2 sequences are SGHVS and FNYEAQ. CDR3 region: CASSLGGGSETQYF. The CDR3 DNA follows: TGTGCCAGCAGCTTAGGAGGGGGATCGGAGACCCAGTACTTC.

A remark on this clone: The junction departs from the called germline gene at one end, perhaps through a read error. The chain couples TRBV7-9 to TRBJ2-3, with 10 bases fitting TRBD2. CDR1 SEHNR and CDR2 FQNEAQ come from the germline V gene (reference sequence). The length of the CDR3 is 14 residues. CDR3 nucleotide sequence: TGTGCCAGCTCCGAGCGGGAGGGCACGGATACGCAGTATTTT. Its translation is CASSEREGTDTQYF.

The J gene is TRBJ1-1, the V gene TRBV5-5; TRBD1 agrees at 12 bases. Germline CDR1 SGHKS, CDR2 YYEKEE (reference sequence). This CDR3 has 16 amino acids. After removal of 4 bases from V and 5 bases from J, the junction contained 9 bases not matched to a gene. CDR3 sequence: CASSQGTGGARTEAFF. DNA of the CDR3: TGTGCCAGCAGCCAGGGGACAGGGGGCGCGAGGACTGAAGCTTTCTTT.

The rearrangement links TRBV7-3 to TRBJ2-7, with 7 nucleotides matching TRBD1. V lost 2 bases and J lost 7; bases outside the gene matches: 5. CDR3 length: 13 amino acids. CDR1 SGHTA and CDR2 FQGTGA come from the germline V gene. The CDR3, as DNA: TGTGCCAGCAGCTTATGGCTCAGGGGGGAGCAGTACTTC. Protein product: CASSLWLRGEQYF.

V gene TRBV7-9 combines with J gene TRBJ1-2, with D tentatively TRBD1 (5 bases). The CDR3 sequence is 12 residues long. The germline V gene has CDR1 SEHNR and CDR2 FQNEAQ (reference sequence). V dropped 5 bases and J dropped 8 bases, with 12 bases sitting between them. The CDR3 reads CASSGAGRGYTF. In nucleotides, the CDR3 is TGTGCCAGCAGCGGGGCAGGGAGGGGCTACACCTTC.

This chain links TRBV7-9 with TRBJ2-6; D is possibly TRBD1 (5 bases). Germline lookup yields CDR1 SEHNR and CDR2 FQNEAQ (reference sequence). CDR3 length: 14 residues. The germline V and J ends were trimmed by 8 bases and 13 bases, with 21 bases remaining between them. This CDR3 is CASHRTALQGVLTF. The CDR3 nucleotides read TGTGCCAGCCACAGGACGGCGCTACAAGGGGTCCTGACTTTC.

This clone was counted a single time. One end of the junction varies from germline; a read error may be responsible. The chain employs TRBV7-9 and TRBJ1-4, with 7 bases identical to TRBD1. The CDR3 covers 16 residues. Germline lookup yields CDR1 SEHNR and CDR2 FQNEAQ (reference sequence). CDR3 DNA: TGTGCCAGCAGCTATTTTCCGGGACAGCGAGGAGAAAAACTGATTTTT. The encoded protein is CASSYFPGQRGEKLIF.

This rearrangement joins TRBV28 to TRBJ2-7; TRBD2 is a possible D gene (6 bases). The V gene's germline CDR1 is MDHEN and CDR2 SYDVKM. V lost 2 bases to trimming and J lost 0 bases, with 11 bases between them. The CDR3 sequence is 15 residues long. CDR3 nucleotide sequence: TGTGCCAGCAGTTTACCCGGGAGCAGCTCCTACGAGCAGTACTTC. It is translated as CASSLPGSSSYEQYF.

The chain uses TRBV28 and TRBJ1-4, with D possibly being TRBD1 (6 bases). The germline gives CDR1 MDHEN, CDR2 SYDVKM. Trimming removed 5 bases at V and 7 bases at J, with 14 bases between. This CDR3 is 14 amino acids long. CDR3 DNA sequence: TGTGCCAGCAGTCCACAGGGCTTCGGTGAAAAACTGTTTTTT. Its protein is CASSPQGFGEKLFF.

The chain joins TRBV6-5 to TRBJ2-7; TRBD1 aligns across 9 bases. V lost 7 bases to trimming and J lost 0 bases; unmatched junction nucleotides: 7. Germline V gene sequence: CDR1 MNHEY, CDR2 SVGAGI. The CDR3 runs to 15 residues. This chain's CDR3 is CASKVSGQGSYEQYF. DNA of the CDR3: TGTGCCAGCAAGGTTTCGGGACAGGGCTCCTACGAGCAGTACTTC.

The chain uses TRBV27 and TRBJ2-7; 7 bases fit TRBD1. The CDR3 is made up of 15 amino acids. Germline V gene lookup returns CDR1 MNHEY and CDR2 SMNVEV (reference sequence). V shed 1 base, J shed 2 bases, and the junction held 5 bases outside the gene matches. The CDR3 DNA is TGTGCCAGCAGTTTATTTGAGGGGGCGGCCTACGAGCAGTACTTC. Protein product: CASSLFEGAAYEQYF.

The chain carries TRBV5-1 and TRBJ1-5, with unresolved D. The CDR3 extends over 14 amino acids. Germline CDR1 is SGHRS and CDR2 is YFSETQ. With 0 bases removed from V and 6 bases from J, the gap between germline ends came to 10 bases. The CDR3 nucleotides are TGCGCCAGCAGCTTGGGAGGGAATCGTCAGCCCCAGCATTTT. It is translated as CASSLGGNRQPQHF.

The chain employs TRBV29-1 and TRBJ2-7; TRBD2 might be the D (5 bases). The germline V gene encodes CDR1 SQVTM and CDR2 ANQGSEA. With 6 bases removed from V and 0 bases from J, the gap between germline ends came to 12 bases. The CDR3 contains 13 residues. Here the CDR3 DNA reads TGCAGCGTCTCCGGACTGAGCTCCTACGAGCAGTACTTC. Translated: CSVSGLSSYEQYF.

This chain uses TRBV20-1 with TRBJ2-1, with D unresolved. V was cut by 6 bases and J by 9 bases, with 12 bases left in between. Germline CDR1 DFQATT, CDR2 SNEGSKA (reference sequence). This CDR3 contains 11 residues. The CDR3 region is CSAAYGGEQFF. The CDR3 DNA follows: TGCAGTGCGGCCTACGGCGGTGAGCAGTTCTTC.

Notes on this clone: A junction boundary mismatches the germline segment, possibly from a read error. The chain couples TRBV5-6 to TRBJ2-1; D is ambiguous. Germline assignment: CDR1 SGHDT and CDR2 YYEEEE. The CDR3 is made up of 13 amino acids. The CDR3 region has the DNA TGTACCAGCAGCTTGTTGAGCGCCCTCCGGCAGTTCTTC. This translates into CTSSLLSALRQFF.

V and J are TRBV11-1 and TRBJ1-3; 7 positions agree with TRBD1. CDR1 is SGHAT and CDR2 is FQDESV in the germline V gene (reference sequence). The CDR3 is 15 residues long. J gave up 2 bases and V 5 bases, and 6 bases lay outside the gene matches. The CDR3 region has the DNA TGTGCCAGCAGCATCAAGACAGGGCCTGGAAACACCATATATTTT. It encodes CASSIKTGPGNTIYF.

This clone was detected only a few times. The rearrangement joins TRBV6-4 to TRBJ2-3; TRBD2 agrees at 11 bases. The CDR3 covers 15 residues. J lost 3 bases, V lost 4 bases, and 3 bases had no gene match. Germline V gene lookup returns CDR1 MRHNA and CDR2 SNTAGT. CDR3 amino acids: CASSVGTSGTDTQYF. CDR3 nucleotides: TGTGCCAGCAGTGTTGGGACTAGCGGAACAGATACGCAGTATTTT.